These T cell receptor beta chains were read from a single sample in a study of regulatory T cells in long-lasting Graves disease. MiXCR, applied by TCRdb to the multiplex PCR reads, yields one record per CDR3 protein. Here the sample spans about 430,000 distinct CDR3 sequences, 15% being singletons. These sequences were also reported in another study, on T cells in Graves' hyperthyroidism and ophthalmopathy.

Here the sequenced sample was peripheral blood mononuclear cells (PBMCs), taken at new diagnosis, from a patient treated with antithyroid drugs. The receptors were gathered from a woman aged 40 to 50 with Graves disease. The CDR3 runs from the conserved cysteine through the conserved F or W. Only some rows state a clone size, as once, few, many or a class for expanded clones.

CDR3 protein,clone size,V gene
CASSLGGKQPQHF,many,TRBV28
CSVDKGRTDTQYF,NA,TRBV29-1
CASSLGGLAGVVEQFF,many,TRBV7-2
CAISDPTEMNTEAFF,many,TRBV10-3
CSAGPEDYGYTF,NA,TRBV29-1
CSVEGTSADEQYF,many,TRBV29-1
CASSANPGLADYNEQFF,many,TRBV7-3
CASSVGTGVNYGYTF,few,TRBV9
CASSERGTSGGVIGGNEQFF,many,TRBV2
CASSYSPGVYGYTF,few,TRBV6-5
CASSLQGTNSGNTIYF,NA,TRBV5-1
CATGTSELNYGYTF,NA,TRBV28
CASSLAYNEQFF,many,TRBV11-2
CATSDEEPGNEQFF,many,TRBV24-1
CASSRDWDNEQFF,few,TRBV7-3
CASSIGSSDTTYEQYF,many,TRBV9
CASSLSDGTGTDTQYF,few,TRBV27
CAIGRESNQPQHF,NA,TRBV10-3
CSVETPSGRYGEQFF,many,TRBV29-1
CASSFQGPGNTIYF,NA,TRBV7-9
CASRLDAAVTPSTDTQYF,many,TRBV12-3/TRBV12-4
CASSTPGQGGYEQYF,many,TRBV11-2
CASSYGFALSYEQYF,many,TRBV5-1
CASSLSINTGELFF,many,TRBV27
CASSPPTLGTDTQYF,many,TRBV12-3/TRBV12-4
CASSLLRGTGELFF,many,TRBV7-3
CASSPRARRTPGEQYF,many,TRBV11-3
CASSQYDSPPSDTQYF,many,TRBV3-1
CASSEQTSGSGVDTQYF,NA,TRBV6-1
CASSFSDSPQGDTQYF,NA,TRBV28
CASSEASGLYQETQYF,many,TRBV2
CSVVTGPTPYEQYF,NA,TRBV29-1
CAWSVERETQYF,many,TRBV30
CASSFQGQYQETQYF,many,TRBV7-9
CASSLLNYGYTF,NA,TRBV3-1
CASSLAGGTGELFF,many,TRBV11-2
CASSQTGTYTF,many,TRBV3-1
CASSVGVDGYDTQYF,NA,TRBV9
CASSSYAGAGYEQYF,few,TRBV7-2
CASSQATSGSGPTDTQYF,many,TRBV3-1
CASSTSRSRSDTQYF,many,TRBV13
CASSLDPGPTQYF,few,TRBV3-1
CASSLASGGSTDTQYF,many,TRBV7-6
CASSLLPGLSYNEQFF,NA,TRBV7-2
CASPTDVRAQYF,many,TRBV18
CASSPLSGKQGLYEQYF,many,TRBV7-2
CSALPGQGGYGLYEQYF,NA,TRBV20-1
CASSVAEGLDFTDTQYF,many,TRBV9
CASSLLGTSGGELFF,many,TRBV11-3
CASSEGTGYQPQHF,NA,TRBV9
CAWKLKRDLNNEQFF,NA,TRBV30
CASSSDGGSDEQFF,many,TRBV3-1
CASSVVRAYNEQFF,few,TRBV6-4
CASSQYLLAGGTDTQYF,many,TRBV3-1
CASSQSAANSPLHF,many,TRBV3-1